This TCR beta chain was identified in a study of OX40 agonist ivuxolimab in advanced cancers. Study-level information: At 0.01 to 10 mg/kg, ivuxolimab was administered intravenously to patients every 2 weeks. Aged roughly 20 to 79 with a mean of about 60 years, they were about 78% male. Broader study findings: Nonresponders, in some cases, also had low normalized T-cell clonal expansion.

Note on this clone: Its antigen is unidentified.

Germline V gives CDR1 SGHNT, CDR2 YENEEA. The CDR3 sequence is 16 residues long. Trimming shortened V by 1 base and J by 2 bases, and 12 bases separated the two germline ends. Assay: immunoSEQ multiplex PCR; the TCRdb copy retains only in-frame clones and omits some. Seen here are under 85,000 clones, approximately 90% observed once, and the top ten hold approximately 8%. The source material was CD4+ or CD8+ T cells sorted from blood, sampled in a trial of the OX40 agonist ivuxolimab. This clonotype was sampled from an adult with an advanced solid tumor such as melanoma, head and neck, liver or kidney cancer. The rearrangement links TRBV11-3 to TRBJ1-5; no firm D call. The CDR3 region has the DNA TGTGCCAGCAGCTTAGCGCCAGGCTCTGGCAATCAGCCCCAGCATTTT. Its translation is CASSLAPGSGNQPQHF.